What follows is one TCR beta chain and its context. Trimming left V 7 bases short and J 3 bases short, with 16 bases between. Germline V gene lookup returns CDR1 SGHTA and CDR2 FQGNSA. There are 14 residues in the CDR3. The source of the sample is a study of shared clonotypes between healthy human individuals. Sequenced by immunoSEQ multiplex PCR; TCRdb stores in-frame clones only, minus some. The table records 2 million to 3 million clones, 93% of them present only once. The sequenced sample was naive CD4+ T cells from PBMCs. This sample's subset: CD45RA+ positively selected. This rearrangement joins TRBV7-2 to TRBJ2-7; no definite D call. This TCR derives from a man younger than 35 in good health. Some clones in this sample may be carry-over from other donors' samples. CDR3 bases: TGTGCCAGCACCATACCCGGCGTTTACTACGAGCAGTACTTC. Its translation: CASTIPGVYYEQYF.